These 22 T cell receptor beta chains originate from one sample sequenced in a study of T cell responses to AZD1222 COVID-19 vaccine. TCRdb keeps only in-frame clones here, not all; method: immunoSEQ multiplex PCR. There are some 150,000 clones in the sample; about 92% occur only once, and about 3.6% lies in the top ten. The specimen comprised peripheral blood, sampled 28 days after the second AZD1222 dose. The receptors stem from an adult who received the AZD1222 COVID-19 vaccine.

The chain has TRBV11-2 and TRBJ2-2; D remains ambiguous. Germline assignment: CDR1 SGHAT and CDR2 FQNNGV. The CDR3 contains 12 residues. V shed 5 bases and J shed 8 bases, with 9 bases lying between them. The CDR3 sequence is CASSLSLGELFF. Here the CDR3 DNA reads TGTGCCAGCAGCCTGTCGTTGGGGGAGCTGTTTTTT.

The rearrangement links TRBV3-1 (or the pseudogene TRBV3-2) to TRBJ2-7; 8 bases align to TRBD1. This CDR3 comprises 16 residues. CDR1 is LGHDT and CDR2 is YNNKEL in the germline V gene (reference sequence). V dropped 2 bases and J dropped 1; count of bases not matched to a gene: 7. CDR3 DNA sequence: TGTGCCAGCAGCCAATACTCAGGGGGCGAGTCCTACGAGCAGTACTTC. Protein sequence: CASSQYSGGESYEQYF.

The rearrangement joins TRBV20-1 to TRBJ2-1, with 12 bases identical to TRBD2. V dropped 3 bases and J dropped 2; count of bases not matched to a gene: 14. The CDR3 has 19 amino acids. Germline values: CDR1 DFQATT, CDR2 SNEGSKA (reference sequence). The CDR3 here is CSASSPGLAGSIPYNEQFF. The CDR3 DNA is TGCAGTGCTAGTTCCCCGGGACTAGCGGGCTCGATACCCTACAATGAGCAGTTCTTC.

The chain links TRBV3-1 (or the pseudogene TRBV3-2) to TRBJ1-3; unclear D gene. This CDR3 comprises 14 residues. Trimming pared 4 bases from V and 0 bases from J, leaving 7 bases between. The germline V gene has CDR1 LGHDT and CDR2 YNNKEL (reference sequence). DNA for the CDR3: TGTGCCAGCAGCCCTTCAGACTCTGGAAACACCATATATTTT. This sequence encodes CASSPSDSGNTIYF.

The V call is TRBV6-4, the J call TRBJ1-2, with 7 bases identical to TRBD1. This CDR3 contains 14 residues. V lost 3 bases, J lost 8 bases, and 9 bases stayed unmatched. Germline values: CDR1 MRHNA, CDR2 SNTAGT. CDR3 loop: CASSEPGQKAGYTF. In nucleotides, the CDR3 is TGTGCCAGCAGTGAGCCGGGACAGAAGGCGGGCTACACCTTC.

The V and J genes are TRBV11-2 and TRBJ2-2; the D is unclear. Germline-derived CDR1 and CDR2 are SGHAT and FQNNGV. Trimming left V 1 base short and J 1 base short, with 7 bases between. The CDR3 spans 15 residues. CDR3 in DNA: TGTGCCAGCAGCTTAGTTATTTTGAACACCGGGGAGCTGTTTTTT. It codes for CASSLVILNTGELFF. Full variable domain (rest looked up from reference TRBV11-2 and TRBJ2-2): EAGVAQSPRYKIIEKRQSVAFWCNPISGHATLYWYQQILGQGPKLLIQFQNNGVVDDSQLPKDRFSAERLKGVDSTLKIQPAKLEDSAVYLCASSLVILNTGELFFGEGSRLTVL.

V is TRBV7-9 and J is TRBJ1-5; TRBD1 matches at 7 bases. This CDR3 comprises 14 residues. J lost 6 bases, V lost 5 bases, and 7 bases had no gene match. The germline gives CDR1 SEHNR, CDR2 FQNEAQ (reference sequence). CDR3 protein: CASSLSTGTQPQHF. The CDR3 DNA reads TGTGCCAGCAGCCTGTCGACAGGGACTCAGCCCCAGCATTTT.

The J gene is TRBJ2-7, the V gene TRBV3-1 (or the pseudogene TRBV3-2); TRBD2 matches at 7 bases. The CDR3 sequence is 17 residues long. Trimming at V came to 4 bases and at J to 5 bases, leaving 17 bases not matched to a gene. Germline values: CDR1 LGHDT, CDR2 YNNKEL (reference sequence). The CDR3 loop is CASSPYLTSPPGNEQYF. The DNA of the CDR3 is TGTGCCAGCAGCCCCTACCTGACTAGCCCCCCCGGGAACGAGCAGTACTTC.

The CDR3 loop reads CASSLSLYGYTF. In DNA form, the CDR3 reads TGTGCCAGCAGTTTATCGCTGTATGGCTACACCTTC. The V gene is TRBV28, the J gene TRBJ1-2; D call uncertain. V was clipped by 1 base and J by 5 bases, with 5 bases between them. The CDR3 length is 12 residues. CDR1 MDHEN and CDR2 SYDVKM come from the germline V gene.

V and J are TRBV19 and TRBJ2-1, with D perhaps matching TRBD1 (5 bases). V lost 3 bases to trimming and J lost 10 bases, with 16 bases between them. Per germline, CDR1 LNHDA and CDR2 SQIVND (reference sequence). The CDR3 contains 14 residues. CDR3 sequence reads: CASSILRQGVEQFF. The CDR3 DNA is TGTGCCAGTAGTATTCTTCGGCAGGGTGTAGAGCAGTTCTTC.

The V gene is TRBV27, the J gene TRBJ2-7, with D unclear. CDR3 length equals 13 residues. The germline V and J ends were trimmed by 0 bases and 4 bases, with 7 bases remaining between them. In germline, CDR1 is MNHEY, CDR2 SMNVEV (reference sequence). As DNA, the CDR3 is TGTGCCAGCAGTTTATCCAAGGGATACGAGCAGTACTTC. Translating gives CASSLSKGYEQYF.

For the CDR3, the DNA is TGTGCCATCAGACCGACAGGGGGTGAAGAGACCCAGTACTTC. The encoded protein is CAIRPTGGEETQYF. The rearrangement links TRBV10-3 to TRBJ2-5; 9 bases are a match to TRBD1. CDR1 ENHRY and CDR2 SYGVKD come from the germline V gene. J lost 3 bases, V lost 6 bases, and 5 bases had no gene match. The CDR3 sequence is 14 residues long.

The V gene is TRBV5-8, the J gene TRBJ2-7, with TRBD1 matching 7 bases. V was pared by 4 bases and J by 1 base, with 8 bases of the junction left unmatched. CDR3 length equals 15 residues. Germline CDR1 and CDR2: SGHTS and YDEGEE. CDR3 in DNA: TGTGCCAGCAGCCGAGGACAGGTGGAATCCTACGAGCAGTACTTC. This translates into CASSRGQVESYEQYF.

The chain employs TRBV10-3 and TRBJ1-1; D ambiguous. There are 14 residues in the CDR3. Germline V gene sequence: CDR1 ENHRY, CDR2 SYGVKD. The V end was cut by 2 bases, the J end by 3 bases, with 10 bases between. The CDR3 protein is CAISEISTYTEAFF. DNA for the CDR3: TGTGCCATCAGTGAGATAAGTACTTACACTGAAGCTTTCTTT.

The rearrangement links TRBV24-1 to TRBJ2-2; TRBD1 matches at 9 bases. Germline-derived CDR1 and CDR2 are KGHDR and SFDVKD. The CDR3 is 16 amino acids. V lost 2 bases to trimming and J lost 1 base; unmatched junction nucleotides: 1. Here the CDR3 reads CATSDSGQGNTGELFF. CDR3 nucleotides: TGTGCCACCAGTGATTCGGGACAGGGGAACACCGGGGAGCTGTTTTTT.

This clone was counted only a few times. DNA for the CDR3: TGTGCCAGCAGTTATGGGACAGCTAACTATGGCTACACCTTC. Translation: CASSYGTANYGYTF. The genes are TRBV6-2 or TRBV6-3 and TRBJ1-2; 7 bases agree with TRBD1. The CDR3 contains 14 residues. Unmatched junction bases numbered 1, after V lost 3 bases and J lost 0 bases. Germline loops: CDR1 MNHEY, CDR2 SVGEGT.

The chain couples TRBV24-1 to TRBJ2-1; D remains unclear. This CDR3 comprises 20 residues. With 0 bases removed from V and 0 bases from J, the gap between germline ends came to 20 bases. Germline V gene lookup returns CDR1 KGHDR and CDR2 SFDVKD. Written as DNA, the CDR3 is TGTGCCACCAGTGATTTGGACTGGACGGCGCTAGAACCCTCCTACAATGAGCAGTTCTTC. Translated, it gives CATSDLDWTALEPSYNEQFF.

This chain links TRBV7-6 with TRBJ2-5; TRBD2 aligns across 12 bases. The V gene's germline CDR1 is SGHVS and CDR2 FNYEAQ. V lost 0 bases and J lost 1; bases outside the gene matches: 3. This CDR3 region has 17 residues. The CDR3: CASSLAGLAGPQETQYF. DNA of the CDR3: TGTGCCAGCAGCTTAGCAGGACTAGCGGGGCCCCAAGAGACCCAGTACTTC.

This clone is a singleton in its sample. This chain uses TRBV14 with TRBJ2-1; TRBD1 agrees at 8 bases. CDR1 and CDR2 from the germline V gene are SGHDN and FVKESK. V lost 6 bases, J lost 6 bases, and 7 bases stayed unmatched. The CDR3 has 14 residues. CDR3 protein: CASSQWTGSNEQFF. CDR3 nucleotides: TGTGCCAGCAGTCAGTGGACAGGGAGCAATGAGCAGTTCTTC.

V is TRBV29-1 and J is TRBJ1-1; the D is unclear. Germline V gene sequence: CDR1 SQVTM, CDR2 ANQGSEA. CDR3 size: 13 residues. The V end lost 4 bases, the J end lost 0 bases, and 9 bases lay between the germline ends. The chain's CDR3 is CSVVFRLNTEAFF. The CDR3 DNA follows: TGCAGCGTTGTGTTTAGGTTGAACACTGAAGCTTTCTTT.

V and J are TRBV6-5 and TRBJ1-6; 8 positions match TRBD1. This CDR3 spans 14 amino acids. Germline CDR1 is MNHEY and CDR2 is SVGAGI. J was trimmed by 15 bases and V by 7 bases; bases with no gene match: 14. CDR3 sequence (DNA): TGTGCCAGCACTACGGGACAGGACATCTCCCACCTCCACTTT. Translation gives CASTTGQDISHLHF.

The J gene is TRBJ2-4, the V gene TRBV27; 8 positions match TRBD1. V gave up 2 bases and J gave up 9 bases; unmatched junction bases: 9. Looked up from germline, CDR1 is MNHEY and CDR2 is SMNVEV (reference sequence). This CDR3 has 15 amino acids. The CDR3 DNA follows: TGTGCCAGCAGTTTACTCGACAGGGGAGGATCCATTCAGTACTTC. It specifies CASSLLDRGGSIQYF.